These 10 T cell receptor beta chains originate from one sample sequenced in a study of OX40 agonist ivuxolimab in advanced cancers. The repertoire was sequenced with immunoSEQ multiplex PCR; TCRdb's copy has only in-frame clones and lacks some. The sample consists of 35,000 or so clones, almost 85% of them appearing once. The sample consisted of CD4+ or CD8+ T cells sorted from blood, taken in a trial of the OX40 agonist ivuxolimab. All receptors come from an adult with an advanced solid tumor such as melanoma, head and neck, liver or kidney cancer.

This chain connects TRBV19 to TRBJ2-5; TRBD2 matches at 14 bases. Germline values: CDR1 LNHDA, CDR2 SQIVND (reference sequence). V lost 1 base, J lost 5 bases, and 6 bases stayed unmatched. This CDR3 spans 17 amino acids. The DNA for the CDR3 is TGTGCCAGTAGTATAGCCCGACTAGCGGGGGGGGTGGAGACCCAGTACTTC. Amino acids: CASSIARLAGGVETQYF.

This clone has only one observation. V gene TRBV6-1 combines with J gene TRBJ1-5; D possibly corresponds to TRBD1 (5 bases). Germline V lookup: CDR1 MNHNS, CDR2 SASEGT. There are 17 residues in the CDR3. Between the trimmed V and J ends, which lost 2 bases and 2 bases, there was a span of 16 bases. CDR3 nucleotides: TGTGCCAGCAGTGAAAGTAGTGTGGGGCTGGGCAATCAGCCCCAGCATTTT. This sequence encodes CASSESSVGLGNQPQHF.

The V gene is TRBV5-8, the J gene TRBJ1-2, with a tentative D call TRBD1 (5 bases). Between the trimmed V and J ends, which lost 4 bases and 7 bases, there was a span of 23 bases. CDR3 size: 16 residues. Per the germline V gene, CDR1 is SGHTS and CDR2 is YDEGEE. CDR3 residues: CASSPGATYLPGGYTF. In DNA form, the CDR3 reads TGTGCCAGCAGCCCCGGGGCGACCTATTTACCGGGTGGCTACACCTTC.

The chain recombines TRBV5-1 with TRBJ2-3, with 7 positions matching TRBD1. The V gene's germline CDR1 is SGHRS and CDR2 YFSETQ. CDR3 size: 13 residues. J lost 4 bases, V lost 7 bases, and 6 bases had no gene match. CDR3 coding DNA: TGCGCCAGCCTGGAGACAGGGTCAGATACGCAGTATTTT. It encodes CASLETGSDTQYF. Based on the CDR3 plus reference TRBV5-1 and TRBJ2-3, the full variable domain is KAGVTQTPRYLIKTRGQQVTLSCSPISGHRSVSWYQQTPGQGLQFLFEYFSETQRNKGNFPGRFSGRQFSNSRSEMNVSTLELGDSALYLCASLETGSDTQYFGPGTRLTVL.

V and J are TRBV2 and TRBJ2-3, with no clear D. V lost 3 bases and J lost 2, with 12 bases in between. There are 15 residues in the CDR3. Germline V gene lookup returns CDR1 SNHLY and CDR2 FYNNEI. CDR3 sequence reads: CASSDPSKVTDTQYF. The CDR3 DNA sequence: TGTGCCAGCAGTGATCCCTCGAAGGTCACAGATACGCAGTATTTT.

The CDR3 region is CASSYRRDYEQYF. The CDR3 DNA follows: TGTGCCAGCAGTTACCGGAGGGACTACGAGCAGTACTTC. This chain links TRBV6-6 with TRBJ2-7, with D perhaps TRBD2 (6 bases). The CDR3 covers 13 residues. CDR1 and CDR2 from the germline V gene are MNHNY and SVGAGI (reference sequence). V was clipped by 2 bases and J by 3 bases, with 8 bases between them.

The chain employs TRBV21-1 and TRBJ1-1; TRBD1, as called in the table, went unchecked against the DNA. TRBV21-1 is a recognized pseudogene. This CDR3 is 17 amino acids long. This chain's CDR3 is CASSNPAQGFRDTEAFF. Here the CDR3 DNA reads TGTGCCAGCAGCAACCCTGCACAGGGGTTCAGGGACACTGAAGCTTTCTTT.

This chain links TRBV23-1 with TRBJ2-1, with 14 positions matching TRBD2. TRBV23-1 is labeled an ORF, and its function is uncertain. Germline trimming cut 9 bases from V and 0 bases from J; bases unmatched to any gene: 16. This CDR3 is 20 amino acids long. The CDR3 coding sequence is TGCGCCAGTCAATGGGCACCGGGACTAGCGGGAGCTAACTCCTACAATGAGCAGTTCTTC. Its translation is CASQWAPGLAGANSYNEQFF.

The J gene is TRBJ2-2, the V gene TRBV5-4, with TRBD2 as a possible D gene (7 bases). The CDR3 length is 17 residues. V dropped 4 bases and J dropped 1 base, with 17 bases sitting between them. Germline-derived CDR1 and CDR2 are SGHNT and YYREEE (reference sequence). The CDR3 nucleotides are TGTGCCAGCAGCCCTGGGGGGGCGGGGGTGAACACCGGGGAGCTGTTTTTT. Translation gives CASSPGGAGVNTGELFF.

The DNA of the CDR3 is TGTGCCAGCGGGCAGATAAACTATGGCTACACCTTC. It codes for CASGQINYGYTF. The rearrangement links TRBV6-1 to TRBJ1-2; D remains ambiguous. The germline CDR1 and CDR2 sequences are MNHNS and SASEGT. V was clipped by 8 bases and J by 2 bases, with 9 bases between them. The CDR3 has 12 residues.